The present T cell receptor beta chain was sequenced within a study of Graves' ophthalmopathy and Graves' hyperthyroidism. Amplification of the TCR beta CDR3 regions used RNA transcripts (as template). Investigators did first-round RT-PCR with HTBI primers, then second-round multiplex PCR. TCRdb re-called the multiplex PCR reads with MiXCR, one entry per CDR3 protein. The data hold approximately 380,000 distinct CDR3 sequences, with 21% observed a single time. Diagnoses were established from clinical symptoms, serum thyroxine, TRAb, thyroid ultrasound and orbital computed tomography. The table lists this clonotype with many counts. Its antigen remains unknown. Overall study results and limits: Thyroid clonotypes that were expanded above 0.001 frequency mostly also appeared in blood. Discriminating ophthalmopathy from stable hyperthyroidism, a 13-signature model attained a sensitivity of approximately 90% and a specificity of 81.08%.

The sample comprised peripheral blood. This receptor was taken from a woman aged 18-29 years with stable Graves' hyperthyroidism.

The CDR3 spells CSANPLDGQETQYF. The CDR3 bases are TGCAGTGCTAACCCCCTCGACGGACAAGAGACCCAGTACTTC. The V and J genes are TRBV20-1 and TRBJ2-5; no firm D call. CDR3 length: 14 amino acids. Looked up from germline, CDR1 is DFQATT and CDR2 is SNEGSKA (reference sequence). V was trimmed by 4 bases and J by 2 bases, leaving 14 bases between them.